The T cell receptor beta chain under discussion was sequenced for a study of Graves' ophthalmopathy and Graves' hyperthyroidism. Study information: A follow-up of 18 months without ophthalmopathy meant that hyperthyroidism was stable.

RNA transcripts served as template for amplifying TCR beta CDR3 sequences. The first round was an RT-PCR with HTBI primers, and the second round was a multiplex PCR. TCRdb recomputed calls from the multiplex PCR reads with MiXCR, one row per CDR3 protein. The sample yields over a million distinct CDR3 sequences, around a third seen once. Among the hyperthyroidism patients, all were newly diagnosed, aged 18 to 65, with under 2 months' duration. The CDR3 length is 16 residues. V lost 4 bases to trimming and J lost 4 bases; unmatched junction nucleotides: 7. The V gene's germline CDR1 is SGHVS and CDR2 FNYEAQ.

Sequenced material: peripheral blood or thyroid tissue (not recorded which). This clonotype was obtained from an adult man with Graves' hyperthyroidism. The chain combines TRBV7-6 with TRBJ2-2, with 9 bases fitting TRBD1. CDR3 in DNA: TGTGCCAGCAGCTCATCCGGGACAGGGAGCACCGGGGAGCTGTTTTTT. Translating it yields CASSSSGTGSTGELFF.